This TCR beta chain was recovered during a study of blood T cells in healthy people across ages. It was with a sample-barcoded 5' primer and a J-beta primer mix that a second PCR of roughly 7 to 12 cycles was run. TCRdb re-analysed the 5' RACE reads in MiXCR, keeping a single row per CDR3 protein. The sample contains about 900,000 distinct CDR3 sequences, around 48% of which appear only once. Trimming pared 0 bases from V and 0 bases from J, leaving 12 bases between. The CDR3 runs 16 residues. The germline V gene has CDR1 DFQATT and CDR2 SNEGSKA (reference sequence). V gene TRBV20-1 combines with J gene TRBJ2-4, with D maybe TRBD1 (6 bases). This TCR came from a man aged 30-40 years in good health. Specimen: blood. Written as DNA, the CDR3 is TGCAGTGCTAGAGACGGTAGGGGGATAGCCAAAAACATTCAGTACTTC. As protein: CSARDGRGIAKNIQYF.